Given below is one TCR beta chain in context. The sample is drawn from a study of T cell changes during pregnancy in multiple sclerosis. Measured with immunoSEQ multiplex PCR; TCRdb has only the in-frame clones, and not every one. This table has around 40,000 clones, approximately 92% appearing once. This CDR3 comprises 15 residues. CDR1 SEHNR and CDR2 FQNEAQ come from the germline V gene (reference sequence). V lost 5 bases, J lost 7 bases, and 7 bases stayed unmatched. Sequenced here: CD8+ T cells from peripheral blood mononuclear cells, sampled in the third trimester of pregnancy. This chain uses TRBV7-9 with TRBJ2-7; the match to TRBD2 covers 14 bases. The origin of this receptor is a female donor with multiple sclerosis, enrolled in a pregnancy study. CDR3 coding DNA: TGTGCCAGCAGCCCGGGACTAGCGGGAGTATGGGAGCAGTACTTC. Its protein product is CASSPGLAGVWEQYF. Using reference TRBV7-9 and TRBJ2-7 for the parts outside the CDR3, the full variable domain is DTGVSQNPRHKITKRGQNVTFRCDPISEHNRLYWYRQTLGQGPEFLTYFQNEAQLEKSRLLSDRFSAERPKGSFSTLEIQRTEQGDSAMYLCASSPGLAGVWEQYFGPGTRLTVT.